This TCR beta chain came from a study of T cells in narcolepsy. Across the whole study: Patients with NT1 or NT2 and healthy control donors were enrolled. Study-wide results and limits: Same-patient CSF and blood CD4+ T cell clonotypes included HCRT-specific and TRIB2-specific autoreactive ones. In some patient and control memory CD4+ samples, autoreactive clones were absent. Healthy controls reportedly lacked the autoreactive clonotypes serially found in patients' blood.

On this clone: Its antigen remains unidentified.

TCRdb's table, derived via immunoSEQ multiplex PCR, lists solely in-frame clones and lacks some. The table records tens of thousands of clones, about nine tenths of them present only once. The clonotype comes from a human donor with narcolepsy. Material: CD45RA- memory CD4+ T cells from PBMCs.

The CDR3 DNA reads as TGTGCCAGCAGACAAACTAGCGGGAGTTATCACGAGCAGTACTTC. Its translation is CASRQTSGSYHEQYF. This chain links TRBV28 with TRBJ2-7; 11 bases are a match to TRBD2. Per the germline V gene, CDR1 is MDHEN and CDR2 is SYDVKM. The CDR3 runs 15 residues. Germline trimming cut 6 bases from V and 5 bases from J; bases unmatched to any gene: 9.